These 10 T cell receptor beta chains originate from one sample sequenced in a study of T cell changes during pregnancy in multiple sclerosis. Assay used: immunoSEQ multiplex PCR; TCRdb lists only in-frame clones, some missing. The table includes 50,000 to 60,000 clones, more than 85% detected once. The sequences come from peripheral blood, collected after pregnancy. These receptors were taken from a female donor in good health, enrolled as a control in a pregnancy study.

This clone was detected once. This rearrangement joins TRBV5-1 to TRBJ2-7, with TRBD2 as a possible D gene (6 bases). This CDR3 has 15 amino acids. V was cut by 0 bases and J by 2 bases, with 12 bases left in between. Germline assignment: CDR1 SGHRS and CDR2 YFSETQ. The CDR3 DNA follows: TGCGCCAGCAGCTTGGGGTCCGGGAGCACCTACGAGCAGTACTTC. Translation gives CASSLGSGSTYEQYF. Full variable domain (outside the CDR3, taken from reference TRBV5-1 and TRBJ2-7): KAGVTQTPRYLIKTRGQQVTLSCSPISGHRSVSWYQQTPGQGLQFLFEYFSETQRNKGNFPGRFSGRQFSNSRSEMNVSTLELGDSALYLCASSLGSGSTYEQYFGPGTRLTVT.

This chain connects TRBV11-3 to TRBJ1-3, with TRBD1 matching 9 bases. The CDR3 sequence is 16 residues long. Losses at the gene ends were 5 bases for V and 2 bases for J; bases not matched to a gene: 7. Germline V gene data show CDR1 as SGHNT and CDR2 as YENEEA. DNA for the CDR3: TGTGCCAGCAGCACGACAGGGGGAAAAGCTGGAAACACCATATATTTT. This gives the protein CASSTTGGKAGNTIYF.

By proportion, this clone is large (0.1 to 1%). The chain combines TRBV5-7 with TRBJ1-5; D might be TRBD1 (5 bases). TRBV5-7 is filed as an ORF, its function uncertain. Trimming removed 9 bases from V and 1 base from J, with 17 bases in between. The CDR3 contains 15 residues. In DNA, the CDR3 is TGTGCCACCAAAACTATGACAGCCAGCAATCAGCCCCAGCATTTT. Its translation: CATKTMTASNQPQHF.

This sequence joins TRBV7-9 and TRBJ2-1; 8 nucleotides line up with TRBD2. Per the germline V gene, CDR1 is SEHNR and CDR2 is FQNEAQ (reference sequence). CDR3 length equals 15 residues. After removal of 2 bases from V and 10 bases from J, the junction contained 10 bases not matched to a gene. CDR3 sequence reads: CASSLQGWGGREQFF. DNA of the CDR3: TGTGCCAGCAGCTTACAGGGTTGGGGCGGGAGGGAGCAGTTCTTC.

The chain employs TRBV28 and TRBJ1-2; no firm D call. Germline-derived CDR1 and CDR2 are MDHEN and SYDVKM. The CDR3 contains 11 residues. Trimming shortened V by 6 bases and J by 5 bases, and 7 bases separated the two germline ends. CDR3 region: CASRPEYGYTF. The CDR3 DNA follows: TGTGCCAGCAGACCCGAGTATGGCTACACCTTC.

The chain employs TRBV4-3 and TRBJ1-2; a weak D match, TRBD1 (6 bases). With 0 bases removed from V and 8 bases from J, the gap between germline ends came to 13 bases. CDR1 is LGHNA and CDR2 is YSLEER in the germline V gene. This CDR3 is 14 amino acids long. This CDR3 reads CASSQDQGRGGYTF. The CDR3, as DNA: TGCGCCAGCAGCCAAGACCAGGGGAGAGGCGGCTACACCTTC.

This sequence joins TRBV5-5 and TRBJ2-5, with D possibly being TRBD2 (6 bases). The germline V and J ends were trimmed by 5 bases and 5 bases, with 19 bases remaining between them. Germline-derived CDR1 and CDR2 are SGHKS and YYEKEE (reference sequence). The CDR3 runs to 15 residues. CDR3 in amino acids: CASSLRREVRETQYF. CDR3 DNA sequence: TGTGCCAGCAGTCTTCGGCGGGAAGTACGGGAGACCCAGTACTTC.

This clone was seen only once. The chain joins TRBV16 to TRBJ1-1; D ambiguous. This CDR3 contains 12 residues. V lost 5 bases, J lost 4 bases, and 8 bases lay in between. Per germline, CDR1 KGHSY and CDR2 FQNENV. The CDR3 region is CASSVGGTEAFF. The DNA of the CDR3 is TGTGCCAGCAGCGTAGGCGGCACTGAAGCTTTCTTT.

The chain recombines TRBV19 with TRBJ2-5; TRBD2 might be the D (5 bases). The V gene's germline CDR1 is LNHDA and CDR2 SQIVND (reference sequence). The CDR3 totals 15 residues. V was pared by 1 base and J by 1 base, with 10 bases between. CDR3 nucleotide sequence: TGTGCCAGTAGTATAGGGGGAGCTACCCAAGAGACCCAGTACTTC. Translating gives CASSIGGATQETQYF. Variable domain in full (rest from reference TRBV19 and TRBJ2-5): DGGITQSPKYLFRKEGQNVTLSCEQNLNHDAMYWYRQDPGQGLRLIYYSQIVNDFQKGDIAEGYSVSREKKESFPLTVTSAQKNPTAFYLCASSIGGATQETQYFGPGTRLLVL.

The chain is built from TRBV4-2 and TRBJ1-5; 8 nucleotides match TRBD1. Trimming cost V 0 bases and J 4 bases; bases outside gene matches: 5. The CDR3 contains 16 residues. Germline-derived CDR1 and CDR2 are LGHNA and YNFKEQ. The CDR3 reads CASSQEDRGGNQPQHF. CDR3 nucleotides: TGTGCCAGCAGCCAAGAAGACAGGGGTGGTAATCAGCCCCAGCATTTT.